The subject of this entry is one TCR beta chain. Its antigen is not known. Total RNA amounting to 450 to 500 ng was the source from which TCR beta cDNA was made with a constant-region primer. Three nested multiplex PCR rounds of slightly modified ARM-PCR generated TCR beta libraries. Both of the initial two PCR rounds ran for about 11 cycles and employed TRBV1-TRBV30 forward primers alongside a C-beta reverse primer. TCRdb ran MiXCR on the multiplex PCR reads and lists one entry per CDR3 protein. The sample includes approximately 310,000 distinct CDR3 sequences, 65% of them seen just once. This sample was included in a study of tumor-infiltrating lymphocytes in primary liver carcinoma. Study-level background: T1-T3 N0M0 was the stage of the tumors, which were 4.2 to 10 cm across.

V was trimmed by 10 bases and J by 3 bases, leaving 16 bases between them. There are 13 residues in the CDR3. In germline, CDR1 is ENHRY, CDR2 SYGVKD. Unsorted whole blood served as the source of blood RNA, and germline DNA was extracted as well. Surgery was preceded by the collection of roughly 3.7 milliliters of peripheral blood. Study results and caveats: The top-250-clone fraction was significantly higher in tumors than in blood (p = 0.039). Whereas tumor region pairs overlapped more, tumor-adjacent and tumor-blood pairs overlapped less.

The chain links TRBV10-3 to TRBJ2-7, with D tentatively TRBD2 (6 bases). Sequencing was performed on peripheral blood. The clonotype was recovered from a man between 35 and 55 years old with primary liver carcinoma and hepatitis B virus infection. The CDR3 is CATGGNLLYEQYF. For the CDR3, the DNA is TGTGCCACCGGGGGAAACCTACTCTACGAGCAGTACTTC.